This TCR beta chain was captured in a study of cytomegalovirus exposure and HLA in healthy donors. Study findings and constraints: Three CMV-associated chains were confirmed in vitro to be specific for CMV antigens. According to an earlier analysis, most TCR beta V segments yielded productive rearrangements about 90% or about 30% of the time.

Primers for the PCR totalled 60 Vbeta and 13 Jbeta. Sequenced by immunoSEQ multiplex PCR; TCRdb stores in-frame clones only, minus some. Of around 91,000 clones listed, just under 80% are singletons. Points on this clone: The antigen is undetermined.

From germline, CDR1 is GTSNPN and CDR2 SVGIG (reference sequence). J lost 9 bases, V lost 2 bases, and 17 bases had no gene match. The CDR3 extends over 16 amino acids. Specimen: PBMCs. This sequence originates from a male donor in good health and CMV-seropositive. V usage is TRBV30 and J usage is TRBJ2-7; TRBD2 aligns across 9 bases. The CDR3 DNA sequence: TGTGCCTGGAGTATTCTAGGGGGCCTAGCGGGATTTTCGCAGTACTTC. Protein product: CAWSILGGLAGFSQYF.